What follows is one T cell receptor beta chain and its context. This clonotype was detected only a few times. No cognate antigen has been identified for it. Base qualities are not at hand, and no much larger clone is one base apart. These data come from a study of blood T cells in healthy people across ages (dated by TCRdb to the mid-2010s). For the wider study: Template switching captured roughly one uniquely barcoded TCR beta cDNA molecule per two T cells in model experiments. Donors were grouped into four age groups: young (average about 15 years), middle-aged (about 38), aged (about 60) and long-lived (about 89). To avoid experimental bias, donors of different ages were distributed randomly across sequencing lanes. For two donors (one aged 18 to 30 and one aged 80 or older), the study analyzed two additional independent replicas of 1 million unique cDNA reads from the same blood draw. Age-related changes in TCR beta repertoire diversity were measured in the study by deep sequencing normalized with unique cDNA molecular identifiers. General study outcomes and caveats: Compared with the aged group, the long-lived group had more naive CD4+ T cells, fewer expanded clones and increased TCR diversity, a pattern suggesting age selection. Because profiling used bulk unsorted PBMCs, naive and antigen-experienced compartments could not be compared conclusively. As age increased, observed TCR beta diversity per million T cells dropped in a roughly linear way, and a significant reduction was already evident by age 40. Because the CMV infection status of the donors was unknown, age-related changes in expanded clonotypes may potentially have been confounded. The percentage of naive T cells measured by flow cytometry correlated strongly with observed TCR beta diversity. Estimates of total diversity from one million sequenced T cells were regarded as lower bounds and underestimates.

Systemically healthy Caucasian individuals from Russia, 39 in total and aged about 6 to 95 years, were included as donors. Around 9.9 milliliters of peripheral blood were collected from each donor into EDTA-treated Vacutainer tubes. Ficoll-Paque density-gradient centrifugation was used to isolate PBMCs, with at least 6 million obtained per sample. Trizol reagent was used to extract total RNA from PBMCs, with at least 6 micrograms per sample. For every donor, an aliquot of PBMCs went through flow cytometry to measure the percentages of naive CD45RAhigh/CD27high T cells. The CDR3 goes from the cysteine to the phenylalanine over 18 residues. Only the CDR3 portion is preserved as DNA: 54 bases, with reading frame beginning at the first base. Looking up the germline V gene yields CDR1 MNHEY and CDR2 SVGAGI. The germline ends are 19 bases apart after V is trimmed by 0 bases and J by 4 bases. Receptors were amplified or captured by 5' RACE. TCRdb shows the sequencer as Illumina HiSeq 2500. A second PCR of roughly 7 to 12 cycles was run with a J-beta primer mix and a sample-barcoded 5' primer. A unique molecular identifier was introduced onto each TCR beta cDNA molecule by a template-switch 5' adaptor carrying 12 random nucleotides. Each sample yielded at least 2.5 million CDR3-containing paired-end reads. First-strand cDNA was synthesized from all RNA with the Mint cDNA synthesis kit, primed by a TRBC-specific oligonucleotide. After uracil-DNA glycosylase treatment, a first 18-cycle PCR used universal primers M1SS and BC2_uni_R on all cDNA. On the authors' methods: Each sample was normalized by randomly selecting 1 million high-quality reads, each carrying a distinct molecular identifier. Instead of being binned into consensus sequences, reads with shared molecular identifiers were discarded. MiTCR, with a Q25 quality threshold and the strictest error-elimination algorithm, was used for CDR3 identification, clonotype clustering and error correction. A nonparametric unseen species model with Euler transformation was used to estimate a lower bound on total TCR beta diversity. Starting from the raw public reads, TCRdb applied fastp trimming at Q25, assembled clones with MiXCR and retained in-frame beta chains. Rows are unified per CDR3 protein, each entry keeping the most common DNA and genes. TCRdb's processing, not the study's, gives the V and J calls here. The sample contains hundreds of thousands of distinct CDR3 sequences, 25% to 35% of them found a single time. The ten most abundant clones make up 17% of the sample.

This clonotype originated in a woman aged 80 or older in good health. The chain uses TRBV6-5 and TRBJ1-3, with an unclear D gene assignment. The sequencing sample was made of blood. The CDR3 region reads CASSYSLGLRISGNTIYF. The DNA sequence follows: TGTGCCAGCAGTTACTCGTTGGGGTTAAGAATCTCCGGAAACACCATATATTTT.